What follows are 2 T cell receptor beta chains derived from one specimen sequenced in a study of T cell responses to AZD1222 COVID-19 vaccine. This table comes from immunoSEQ multiplex PCR, and its TCRdb copy is limited to in-frame clones, with some not included. In the table there are about 150,000 clones, about 91% of which are singletons. Material: peripheral blood, obtained on day 0 of AZD1222 vaccination. The receptors were gathered from an adult in good health.

V is TRBV9 and J is TRBJ2-5; 9 bases align to TRBD2. This CDR3 has 15 residues. Germline CDR1 reads SGDLS; CDR2 reads YYNGEE. V gave up 0 bases and J gave up 2 bases; unmatched junction bases: 2. CDR3 coding DNA: TGTGCCAGCAGCGTAGGGCGGGGGGGTCAAGAGACCCAGTACTTC. The encoded protein is CASSVGRGGQETQYF.

CDR3 loop: CSVQGTGLGPQHF. In nucleotides, the CDR3 is TGCAGCGTCCAGGGGACGGGACTTGGGCCCCAGCATTTT. This chain connects TRBV29-1 to TRBJ1-5, with a weak D call TRBD1 (6 bases). Between the trimmed V and J ends, which lost 6 bases and 9 bases, there was a span of 18 bases. CDR1 and CDR2 from the germline V gene are SQVTM and ANQGSEA. There are 13 residues in the CDR3.